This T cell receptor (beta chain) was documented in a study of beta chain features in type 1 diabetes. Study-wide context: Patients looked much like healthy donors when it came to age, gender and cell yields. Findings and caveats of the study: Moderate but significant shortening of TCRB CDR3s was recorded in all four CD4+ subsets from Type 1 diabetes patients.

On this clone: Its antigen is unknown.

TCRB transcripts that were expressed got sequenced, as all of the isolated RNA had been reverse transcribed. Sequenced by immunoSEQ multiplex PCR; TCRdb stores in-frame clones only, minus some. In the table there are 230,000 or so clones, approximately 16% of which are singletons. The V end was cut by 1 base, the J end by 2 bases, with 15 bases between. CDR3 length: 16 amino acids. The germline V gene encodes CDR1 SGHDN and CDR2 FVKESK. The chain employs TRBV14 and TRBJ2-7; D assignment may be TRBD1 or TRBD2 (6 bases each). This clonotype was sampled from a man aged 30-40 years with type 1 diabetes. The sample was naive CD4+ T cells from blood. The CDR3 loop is CASSQVRDIRPYEQYF. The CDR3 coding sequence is TGTGCCAGCAGCCAAGTGCGGGACATTCGGCCCTACGAGCAGTACTTC.